This T cell receptor beta chain was profiled in a study of shared clonotypes between healthy human individuals. General study results and limits: Clonotype sharing levels among donors were expected to vary with sequencing depth.

CD4+ cells yielded CD45RA+ naive and CD45RA-negative memory subsets. Germline-derived CDR1 and CDR2 are MNHEY and SVGAGI. This CDR3 has 16 residues. Trimming pared 2 bases from V and 0 bases from J, leaving 10 bases between. This table comes from immunoSEQ multiplex PCR, and its TCRdb copy is limited to in-frame clones, with some not included. The table includes about 1.5 million clones, roughly 97% detected once. As for this clone: Its specificity is unknown.

V usage is TRBV6-5 and J usage is TRBJ1-4, with D perhaps TRBD1 (5 bases). Sample: naive CD4+ T cells sorted from blood. As for subset: CD45RA+ positively selected. The sequence came from a man younger than 40 in good health. The CDR3 nucleotides read TGTGCCAGCAGTTACGACAGCCTTGCAACTAATGAAAAACTGTTTTTT. Its translation: CASSYDSLATNEKLFF.